The 14 T cell receptor beta chains given below trace back to one sample, sequenced in a study of blood T cell repertoires in COVID-19. The data were produced by immunoSEQ multiplex PCR, yet TCRdb's version contains in-frame clones alone and is incomplete. The table shows more than 90,000 clones, with 85% occurring only once. Sequences were obtained from peripheral blood. These TCRs come from an elderly man with acute or convalescent COVID-19.

On this clone itself: One junction end does not reproduce the germline sequence, and a read error may be involved. This rearrangement joins TRBV6-1 to TRBJ2-7; 9 bases are a match to TRBD2. Germline CDR1 reads MNHNS; CDR2 reads SASEGT. The CDR3 covers 16 residues. The DNA for the CDR3 is TGTGCCACCAGTGCCACAGCGGGAGGTAACTCCTACGAGCAGTACTTC. Translating it yields CATSATAGGNSYEQYF.

The genes are TRBV10-3 and TRBJ2-2; 9 positions agree with TRBD2. V was pared by 3 bases and J by 3 bases, with 2 bases of the junction left unmatched. The CDR3 spans 15 residues. Germline assignment: CDR1 ENHRY and CDR2 SYGVKD. The CDR3 DNA reads as TGTGCCATCAGTGATCTAGCGGGATACACCGGGGAGCTGTTTTTT. Residues: CAISDLAGYTGELFF.

The chain joins TRBV3-1 (or the pseudogene TRBV3-2) to TRBJ1-2, with TRBD1 matching over 9 bases. V lost 0 bases and J lost 4; bases outside the gene matches: 3. The CDR3 length is 15 residues. Germline loops: CDR1 LGHDT, CDR2 YNNKEL (reference sequence). This CDR3 reads CASSQDMTGGYGYTF. CDR3 DNA sequence: TGTGCCAGCAGCCAAGATATGACAGGGGGCTATGGCTACACCTTC.

This rearrangement joins TRBV10-3 to TRBJ1-2; unclear D gene. The CDR3 totals 16 residues. With 0 bases removed from V and 2 bases from J, the gap between germline ends came to 13 bases. CDR1 and CDR2 (germline): ENHRY, SYGVKD. DNA for the CDR3: TGTGCCATCAGTGAGTCCCAATTAACGAGGAACTATGGCTACACCTTC. It specifies CAISESQLTRNYGYTF.

The chain recombines TRBV9 with TRBJ2-7; 9 bases match TRBD1. The CDR3 totals 16 residues. J was trimmed by 4 bases and V by 1 base; bases with no gene match: 9. The germline CDR1 and CDR2 sequences are SGDLS and YYNGEE. The CDR3: CASSVTAGTGSYEQYF. The CDR3 coding sequence is TGTGCCAGCAGCGTAACGGCCGGGACAGGGTCGTACGAGCAGTACTTC.

This sequence joins TRBV19 and TRBJ2-1; 9 nucleotides match TRBD1. This CDR3 has 15 amino acids. Germline loops: CDR1 LNHDA, CDR2 SQIVND (reference sequence). With 5 bases clipped from V and 7 bases from J, the junction kept 9 bases outside the gene matches. CDR3 sequence (DNA): TGTGCCAGTAGTCCGGGACAGGGTGGAAAGAATGAGCAGTTCTTC. Residues: CASSPGQGGKNEQFF.

The gene calls are TRBV9 and TRBJ2-3; 7 bases match TRBD2. Trimming removed 4 bases from V and 0 bases from J; junction bases left unmatched: 11. CDR1 is SGDLS, CDR2 YYNGEE, per germline. There are 17 residues in the CDR3. CDR3 sequence: CASSPNPSGSSTDTQYF. In nucleotides, the CDR3 is TGTGCCAGCAGCCCCAATCCTAGCGGTTCTAGCACAGATACGCAGTATTTT.

The DNA for the CDR3 is TGCAGCGTTGGAGGGAACAATCAGCCCCAGCATTTT. It specifies CSVGGNNQPQHF. This chain connects TRBV29-1 to TRBJ1-5, with no clear D. Germline CDR1 reads SQVTM; CDR2 reads ANQGSEA. Deletions cut 4 bases from V and 3 bases from J, with 7 bases between. The CDR3 covers 12 residues.

This sequence joins TRBV7-3 and TRBJ2-3, with 11 nucleotides matching TRBD2. CDR3 length equals 15 residues. V trimming: 5 bases; J trimming: 10 bases; junction bases outside the gene matches: 11. The germline V gene encodes CDR1 SGHTA and CDR2 FQGTGA. As DNA, the CDR3 is TGTGCCAGCAGCACCGGGACTAGCGGTTTCCGTGCGCAGTATTTT. As protein: CASSTGTSGFRAQYF.

V and J are TRBV7-9 and TRBJ2-7, with 7 bases lining up with TRBD1. The germline V gene has CDR1 SEHNR and CDR2 FQNEAQ (reference sequence). After removal of 1 base from V and 2 bases from J, the junction contained 11 bases not matched to a gene. This CDR3 contains 17 residues. CDR3 DNA: TGTGCCAGCAGCTTAGGGGGCGTTACGGGACAGACCTACGAGCAGTACTTC. Translating it yields CASSLGGVTGQTYEQYF.

The V and J genes are TRBV24-1 and TRBJ2-2; 12 nucleotides line up with TRBD2. The CDR3 is 16 residues long. The V gene's germline CDR1 is KGHDR and CDR2 SFDVKD. V lost 4 bases and J lost 6; bases outside the gene matches: 5. CDR3 sequence: CATSDQTSGSAGELFF. CDR3 DNA: TGTGCCACCAGTGACCAGACTAGCGGGAGTGCCGGGGAGCTGTTTTTT.

For this clone: The junction differs from germline at one of its ends, possibly a read error. V gene TRBV4-1 combines with J gene TRBJ2-7; 7 bases agree with TRBD2. The CDR3 has 17 residues. Germline V CDR1 and CDR2: MGHRA, YSYEKL. CDR3 region: CASSQARGSGNSHEQYF. CDR3 in DNA: TGCGCCAGCAGCCAGGCCCGGGGGAGCGGGAACTCCCACGAGCAGTACTTC.

This clone has only one observation. V gene TRBV18 combines with J gene TRBJ2-3, with 9 nucleotides matching TRBD1. In germline, CDR1 is KGHSH, CDR2 LQKENI. Unmatched junction bases numbered 8, after V lost 6 bases and J lost 1 base. The CDR3 runs 16 residues. CDR3 loop: CASSPRDRVGTDTQYF. The CDR3 region has the DNA TGTGCCAGCTCCCCCCGGGACAGGGTTGGCACAGATACGCAGTATTTT.

This clone was picked up one time. The V and J genes are TRBV14 and TRBJ1-5; possible D gene TRBD1, 5 bases. In germline, CDR1 is SGHDN, CDR2 FVKESK. The V end was cut by 4 bases, the J end by 12 bases, with 22 bases between. This CDR3 has 15 amino acids. CDR3 DNA sequence: TGTGCCAGCAGCCTCTCGGGAGGGGACGCGCGTATCCAGCATTTT. Translation: CASSLSGGDARIQHF.